Presented here are 27 T cell receptor beta chains from one specimen sequenced in a study of post-analysis software for immune sequencing data. cDNA libraries of TCR beta carried unique molecular identifiers. TCRdb processed the PCR reads anew with MiXCR; each CDR3 protein has one entry. The repertoire includes about 620,000 distinct CDR3 sequences, 44% of them detected once, and under 2% sits in the top ten. General observations from the study: Compared with controls, patients had more of 4 to 6 TRBV segments, including TRBV5-6, TRBV5-1 and TRBV20-1.

The antigens for these receptors are not known. Sequenced input: blood. All receptors derive from a girl aged 10-17 years with multiple sclerosis.

In this sample, this clonotype turned up a few times. The V gene is TRBV6-6, the J gene TRBJ1-2; TRBD1 might be the D (5 bases). In germline, CDR1 is MNHNY, CDR2 SVGAGI (reference sequence). The CDR3 length is 13 residues. V lost 4 bases to trimming and J lost 7 bases, with 13 bases between them. The DNA of the CDR3 is TGTGCCAGCAGTTGGACACAGGAGGGTGGCTACACCTTC. It encodes CASSWTQEGGYTF.

The CDR3: CSAWGPMCEQYF. CDR3 coding DNA: TGCAGCGCGTGGGGGCCCATGTGCGAGCAGTACTTC. V is TRBV29-1 and J is TRBJ2-4; the D gene is possibly TRBD1 (6 bases). The end of the DNA is better explained by TRBJ2-7, so the J call may be wrong. Germline CDR1 is SQVTM and CDR2 is ANQGSEA. The CDR3 consists of 12 residues.

This clonotype came up a few times. This chain links TRBV11-3 with TRBJ2-3; D is undetermined. The CDR3 is 16 amino acids. Per the germline V gene, CDR1 is SGHNT and CDR2 is YENEEA. V gave up 6 bases and J gave up 0 bases, with 16 bases separating them. The CDR3 spells CASRPTSTRSTDTQYF. CDR3 nucleotides: TGTGCCAGCAGACCGACCTCTACGAGGAGCACAGATACGCAGTATTTT.

The chain links TRBV28 to TRBJ2-6; possibly TRBD1 or TRBD2 for D (5 bases each). V lost 4 bases to trimming and J lost 0 bases, with 13 bases between them. Germline assignment: CDR1 MDHEN and CDR2 SYDVKM. The CDR3 runs 17 residues. Here the CDR3 DNA reads TGTGCCAGCAGTTCATGGGACGGATACTCTGGGGCCAACGTCCTGACTTTC. It yields the protein CASSSWDGYSGANVLTF. Full variable domain (rest looked up from reference TRBV28 and TRBJ2-6): DVKVTQSSRYLVKRTGEKVFLECVQDMDHENMFWYRQDPGLGLRLIYFSYDVKMKEKGDIPEGYSVSREKKERFSLILESASTNQTSMYLCASSSWDGYSGANVLTFGAGSRLTVL.

This clonotype was observed a few times. The genes are TRBV27 and TRBJ2-7; TRBD2 aligns across 8 bases. The CDR3 is 19 residues long. The trim removed 0 bases at V and 4 bases at J, leaving 17 bases unmatched. The germline gives CDR1 MNHEY, CDR2 SMNVEV (reference sequence). The CDR3 spells CASSLSPTSGGGSGYEQYF. DNA for the CDR3: TGTGCCAGCAGTTTATCGCCTACGAGCGGCGGGGGGTCAGGGTACGAGCAGTACTTC.

This clonotype was found a few times. The V call is TRBV7-2, the J call TRBJ2-5, with 7 bases identical to TRBD1. The CDR3 extends over 14 amino acids. Germline CDR1 and CDR2: SGHTA and FQGNSA. Trimming removed 5 bases from V and 0 bases from J; junction bases left unmatched: 3. CDR3 sequence (DNA): TGTGCCAGCAGCCGGGACAGCTACCAAGAGACCCAGTACTTC. Its protein product is CASSRDSYQETQYF.

In this sample, this clonotype turned up a few times. V is TRBV28 and J is TRBJ2-3; D unclear. Germline CDR1 MDHEN, CDR2 SYDVKM. Trimming stripped 5 bases from V and 6 bases from J, with 9 bases between. The length of the CDR3 is 12 residues. CDR3 nucleotide sequence: TGTGCCAGCAGTGTAATCTGGGATACGCAGTATTTT. Encoded protein: CASSVIWDTQYF.

Of note for this clonotype: Germline is not matched at one junction end, which may reflect a read error. J is TRBJ2-3 and V is TRBV6-2 or TRBV6-3; 8 bases fit TRBD1. The germline CDR1 and CDR2 sequences are MNHEY and SVGEGT. This CDR3 contains 14 residues. The CDR3 protein is CASSRTGPTDAQYF. Here the CDR3 DNA reads TGTGCCAGCAGTCGGACAGGGCCCACAGATGCGCAGTATTTT.

This clonotype showed up just a few times. The chain employs TRBV29-1 and TRBJ1-1; 8 bases are shared with TRBD1. Germline V CDR1 and CDR2: SQVTM, ANQGSEA. The CDR3 runs to 13 residues. V lost 7 bases, J lost 4 bases, and 8 bases stayed unmatched. CDR3 in amino acids: CSADRGGSTEAFF. DNA of the CDR3: TGCAGCGCCGACAGGGGCGGTAGCACTGAAGCTTTCTTT.

This clonotype was detected only a few times. The V and J genes are TRBV20-1 and TRBJ1-4; TRBD1 matches at 8 bases. This CDR3 spans 13 amino acids. After removal of 4 bases from V and 5 bases from J, the junction contained 3 bases not matched to a gene. Looked up from germline, CDR1 is DFQATT and CDR2 is SNEGSKA (reference sequence). In nucleotides, the CDR3 is TGCAGTGCTACAACAGGGGGGAATGAAAAACTGTTTTTT. Its translation: CSATTGGNEKLFF.

The rearrangement joins TRBV5-1 to TRBJ2-4, with D possibly being TRBD2 (5 bases). The J call may be wrong; the DNA end is better matched by TRBJ2-7. Germline CDR1 SGHRS, CDR2 YFSETQ. There are 14 residues in the CDR3. CDR3 nucleotides: TGCGCCAGCAGCTTGGGTTCCTCCGGGGACGAGCAGTACTTC. Amino acid sequence: CASSLGSSGDEQYF.

This clonotype was counted between two and nine times. This sequence joins TRBV10-3 and TRBJ1-1; 7 positions match TRBD1. Germline assignment: CDR1 ENHRY and CDR2 SYGVKD. J was trimmed by 1 base and V by 11 bases; bases with no gene match: 4. This CDR3 is built from 12 residues. This CDR3 is CAGGGANTEAFF. The CDR3 DNA reads as TGTGCCGGAGGGGGCGCGAACACTGAAGCTTTCTTT.

In its sample, this clonotype was seen a few times. The chain is built from TRBV19 and TRBJ2-1; the match to TRBD2 covers 10 bases. The CDR3 has 13 amino acids. In germline, CDR1 is LNHDA, CDR2 SQIVND (reference sequence). J lost 9 bases, V lost 5 bases, and 4 bases had no gene match. CDR3 DNA: TGTGCCAGTAGTCCATCTAGCGGGAGTGAGCAGTTCTTC. Residues: CASSPSSGSEQFF.

In this sample, this clonotype turned up a few times. V usage is TRBV5-1 and J usage is TRBJ2-7; 8 bases align to TRBD1. The CDR3 loop spans 14 amino acids. V lost 0 bases to trimming and J lost 7 bases; unmatched junction nucleotides: 6. Germline V lookup: CDR1 SGHRS, CDR2 YFSETQ. The CDR3 DNA reads as TGCGCCAGCAGCTTGGCCGGCAACAGGGGGGAGCAGTACTTC. Its protein product is CASSLAGNRGEQYF. Full variable domain (rest looked up from reference TRBV5-1 and TRBJ2-7): KAGVTQTPRYLIKTRGQQVTLSCSPISGHRSVSWYQQTPGQGLQFLFEYFSETQRNKGNFPGRFSGRQFSNSRSEMNVSTLELGDSALYLCASSLAGNRGEQYFGPGTRLTVT.

At least ten counts were recorded for this clonotype. The chain uses TRBV7-2 and TRBJ2-3, with 8 bases fitting TRBD2. In germline, CDR1 is SGHTA, CDR2 FQGNSA. The CDR3 has 17 amino acids. Losses at the gene ends were 4 bases for V and 0 bases for J; bases not matched to a gene: 9. The CDR3 protein is CASSSPGGLYSTDTQYF. The DNA for the CDR3 is TGTGCCAGCAGCTCCCCGGGGGGGTTATACAGCACAGATACGCAGTATTTT.

J is TRBJ2-7 and V is TRBV20-1; a weak D match, TRBD2 (6 bases). This CDR3 region has 14 residues. Trimming stripped 6 bases from V and 0 bases from J, with 15 bases between. Germline CDR1 and CDR2: DFQATT and SNEGSKA (reference sequence). The CDR3 here is CSALGTSDSYEQYF. CDR3 nucleotides: TGCAGTGCCCTAGGGACTTCTGACTCCTACGAGCAGTACTTC.

The chain links TRBV20-1 to TRBJ2-5; 9 bases match TRBD2. The J call may be in error: the DNA end matches TRBJ2-7 better. The CDR3 is made up of 15 amino acids. Germline assignment: CDR1 DFQATT and CDR2 SNEGSKA (reference sequence). CDR3 loop: CSARDPTSGEYEQYF. Written as DNA, the CDR3 is TGCAGTGCTAGAGATCCGACTAGCGGAGAGTACGAGCAGTACTTC.

CDR3 sequence reads: CASSLEVTGYYGYTF. DNA of the CDR3: TGCGCCAGCAGCTTGGAGGTGACAGGGTACTATGGCTACACCTTC. The chain carries TRBV5-1 and TRBJ1-2; 7 nucleotides line up with TRBD1. V lost 0 bases to trimming and J lost 3 bases; unmatched junction nucleotides: 5. CDR3 length: 15 residues. CDR1 is SGHRS, CDR2 YFSETQ, per germline.

The CDR3 here is CASSQGDGSNQPQHF. As DNA, the CDR3 is TGCGCCAGCAGCCAAGGGGACGGGAGCAATCAGCCCCAGCATTTT. V and J are TRBV4-1 and TRBJ1-5; D is perhaps TRBD1 (5 bases). Germline values: CDR1 MGHRA, CDR2 YSYEKL. Trimming cost V 1 base and J 1 base, with 8 bases left between them. The CDR3 is 15 residues long.

This clonotype was seen a few times. The chain has TRBV18 and TRBJ2-6, with D hard to call. CDR1 and CDR2 from the germline V gene are KGHSH and LQKENI. Trimming took off 0 bases at V and 6 bases at J, with 6 bases between the two ends. The CDR3 loop spans 14 amino acids. The CDR3 nucleotides read TGTGCCAGCTCACCACCGATTCAGGCCAACGTCCTGACTTTC. It yields the protein CASSPPIQANVLTF.

J is TRBJ1-1 and V is TRBV5-1; 11 bases line up with TRBD1. The CDR3 has 16 amino acids. V shed 4 bases, J shed 4 bases, and the junction held 9 bases outside the gene matches. Germline V lookup: CDR1 SGHRS, CDR2 YFSETQ. CDR3 sequence: CASSPDGGTGGTEAFF. CDR3 bases: TGCGCCAGCAGCCCGGACGGTGGGACAGGGGGCACTGAAGCTTTCTTT.

This clonotype was counted once. The chain carries TRBV20-1 and TRBJ1-1; TRBD1 might be the D (5 bases). CDR1 is DFQATT, CDR2 SNEGSKA, per germline (reference sequence). V lost 5 bases and J 7 bases, leaving 17 bases between the germline ends. The CDR3 runs 13 residues. The CDR3 reads CSASTVGQGEAFF. CDR3 in DNA: TGCAGTGCTTCGACTGTGGGGCAGGGTGAAGCTTTCTTT.

The chain is built from TRBV9 and TRBJ2-1; unclear D gene. Between the trimmed V and J ends, which lost 0 bases and 5 bases, there was a span of 6 bases. The CDR3 is 13 amino acids. Germline-derived CDR1 and CDR2 are SGDLS and YYNGEE. CDR3 loop: CASSVEQNNEQFF. CDR3 DNA sequence: TGTGCCAGCAGCGTAGAACAGAACAATGAGCAGTTCTTC.

This clonotype occurred a few times. The chain joins TRBV6-1 to TRBJ2-3; D perhaps matches TRBD2 (6 bases). This CDR3 comprises 15 residues. Germline CDR1 reads MNHNS; CDR2 reads SASEGT. Trimming cost V 6 bases and J 3 bases, with 16 bases left between them. CDR3 residues: CASSLGLLLTDTQYF. Written as DNA, the CDR3 is TGTGCCAGCAGCTTGGGACTCCTTCTTACAGATACGCAGTATTTT.

The V gene is TRBV27, the J gene TRBJ1-1; D ambiguous. The CDR3 loop spans 13 amino acids. CDR1 MNHEY and CDR2 SMNVEV come from the germline V gene (reference sequence). The V end lost 5 bases, the J end lost 4 bases, and 11 bases lay between the germline ends. CDR3 bases: TGTGCCAGCAGTAAGAGTTCCGGCACTGAAGCTTTCTTT. Encoded protein: CASSKSSGTEAFF.

The CDR3 region has the DNA TGTGTCCAAGGGAACGACAATGAGCAGTTCTTC. Its protein is CVQGNDNEQFF. The chain uses TRBV2 and TRBJ2-1, with D unresolved. Germline V CDR1 and CDR2: SNHLY, FYNNEI. CDR3 length: 11 amino acids.

This chain joins TRBV12-3 or TRBV12-4 and TRBJ1-5; maybe TRBD1 (5 bases). CDR3 length: 15 amino acids. V was clipped by 1 base and J by 6 bases, with 13 bases between them. The CDR3 DNA reads as TGTGCCAGCAGTTTAGGTGTGCAGGGCGGTCAGCCCCAGCATTTT. As protein: CASSLGVQGGQPQHF.